This passage covers 32 T cell receptor beta chains from one sample sequenced in a study of T-cell reconstitution after alpha-beta-depleted transplantation in children. Researchers prepared the TCRbeta library using unique molecular identifiers, the study reports. One entry per CDR3 protein results from TCRdb running MiXCR on the PCR reads. The sample holds just over 350,000 distinct CDR3 sequences, about an eighth seen once. Sequencing used PBMCs, obtained from the stem cell graft. These receptors were collected from a human donor who donated a stem cell graft to a child with Fanconi anemia.

This clonotype was observed a handful of times. J is TRBJ1-1 and V is TRBV11-2; TRBD1 agrees at 8 bases. Per the germline V gene, CDR1 is SGHAT and CDR2 is FQNNGV. The CDR3 runs 15 residues. The J segment lost 2 bases and the V segment lost 6 bases, leaving 8 bases of the junction unmatched. The CDR3 sequence is CASRPLDRGNTEAFF. CDR3 DNA sequence: TGTGCCAGCAGACCCCTTGACAGGGGAAACACTGAAGCTTTCTTT.

This clonotype was seen repeatedly, ten times or more. This sequence joins TRBV9 and TRBJ2-3; TRBD2 aligns across 8 bases. The CDR3 has 17 residues. Germline CDR1 and CDR2: SGDLS and YYNGEE. V lost 4 bases, J lost 2 bases, and 12 bases stayed unmatched. CDR3 region: CASSTDPGGGITDTQYF. CDR3 in DNA: TGTGCCAGCAGCACGGACCCCGGGGGGGGAATCACAGATACGCAGTATTTT.

Turning to this clonotype: A read error may be the cause here, since a much bigger clone is one base away. The V and J genes are TRBV9 and TRBJ2-1; D is unresolved. CDR3 length equals 16 residues. CDR1 is SGDLS and CDR2 is YYNGEE in the germline V gene. The CDR3 loop is CAGSVATSHPGNEQFF. For the CDR3, the DNA is TGTGCCGGCAGCGTAGCTACGAGCCACCCTGGGAATGAGCAGTTCTTC.

This clonotype was counted only a few times. The chain is built from TRBV9 and TRBJ2-7; a weak D match, TRBD1 (6 bases). Germline-derived CDR1 and CDR2 are SGDLS and YYNGEE. The germline V and J ends were trimmed by 3 bases and 3 bases, with 13 bases remaining between them. The CDR3 extends over 14 amino acids. The CDR3 sequence: CASSATGSGYEQYF. The CDR3 bases are TGTGCCAGCAGCGCAACAGGGTCAGGCTACGAGCAGTACTTC.

This clonotype was counted between two and nine times. The gene calls are TRBV27 and TRBJ1-5, with 7 bases matching TRBD1. With V trimmed by 6 bases and J by 2 bases, 7 bases remained unmatched. The germline gives CDR1 MNHEY, CDR2 SMNVEV (reference sequence). The CDR3 runs 15 residues. In nucleotides, the CDR3 is TGTGCCAGCAGCTCCACAGGGGACGGCAATCAGCCCCAGCATTTT. It encodes CASSSTGDGNQPQHF.

This clonotype was detected a few times. J is TRBJ2-5 and V is TRBV28; 9 bases map to TRBD1. Looked up from germline, CDR1 is MDHEN and CDR2 is SYDVKM. Trimming removed 4 bases from V and 1 base from J; junction bases left unmatched: 4. This CDR3 is 15 amino acids long. CDR3 bases: TGTGCCAGCAGTTCGGGACAGGGAGGCCAAGAGACCCAGTACTTC. It is translated as CASSSGQGGQETQYF. Full variable domain (missing parts from reference TRBV28 and TRBJ2-5): DVKVTQSSRYLVKRTGEKVFLECVQDMDHENMFWYRQDPGLGLRLIYFSYDVKMKEKGDIPEGYSVSREKKERFSLILESASTNQTSMYLCASSSGQGGQETQYFGPGTRLLVL.

This clonotype was detected a few times. The rearrangement joins TRBV12-3 or TRBV12-4 to TRBJ1-3; 10 bases are shared with TRBD1. The V gene end was trimmed by 5 bases and the J gene end by 2 bases; junction bases not matched to a gene: 3. The CDR3 extends over 15 amino acids. This chain's CDR3 is CASSPDRGPGNTIYF. Here the CDR3 DNA reads TGTGCCAGCAGTCCCGACAGGGGGCCTGGAAACACCATATATTTT.

V usage is TRBV5-6 and J usage is TRBJ2-5; D remains unclear. The CDR3 length is 13 residues. V gave up 0 bases and J gave up 5 bases, with 8 bases separating them. Germline V lookup: CDR1 SGHDT, CDR2 YYEEEE. The CDR3 DNA sequence: TGTGCCAGCAGCTTGGTGTTTGGGGAGACCCAGTACTTC. Translated: CASSLVFGETQYF.

This clonotype was seen many times. The chain has TRBV10-2 and TRBJ2-2, with 9 bases that match TRBD1. Germline V gene data show CDR1 as WSHSY and CDR2 as SAAADI. With V trimmed by 7 bases and J by 1 base, 7 bases remained unmatched. This CDR3 region has 16 residues. The CDR3 DNA reads as TGCGCCAGCACCGGGACAGGGATGCTGAACACCGGGGAGCTGTTTTTT. This sequence encodes CASTGTGMLNTGELFF.

This clonotype was seen many times. The rearrangement uses TRBV20-1 and TRBJ1-2, with D hard to call. Per germline, CDR1 DFQATT and CDR2 SNEGSKA (reference sequence). This CDR3 region has 11 residues. With 5 bases removed from V and 4 bases from J, the gap between germline ends came to 8 bases. The CDR3 sequence is CSALFSYGYTF. DNA of the CDR3: TGCAGTGCTCTTTTTAGCTATGGCTACACCTTC.

This clonotype has only a few counts. The rearrangement joins TRBV12-3 or TRBV12-4 to TRBJ1-5; a weak D match, TRBD1 (6 bases). This CDR3 is built from 14 residues. V lost 6 bases to trimming and J lost 11 bases, with 20 bases between them. The CDR3 region has the DNA TGTGCCAGCAGCCGACCCGGGACACTTAGGGCCCAGCATTTT. Amino acid sequence: CASSRPGTLRAQHF.

The chain has TRBV10-3 and TRBJ1-1; D not certain. Trimming stripped 10 bases from V and 1 base from J, with 13 bases between. This CDR3 contains 13 residues. Germline V gene lookup returns CDR1 ENHRY and CDR2 SYGVKD. For the CDR3, the DNA is TGTGCCACTACGGGTCGCGCGAACACTGAAGCTTTCTTT. Translation: CATTGRANTEAFF.

The sample holds many counts of this clonotype. The genes are TRBV5-6 and TRBJ2-3; D ambiguous. CDR1 is SGHDT and CDR2 is YYEEEE in the germline V gene. The CDR3 loop spans 17 amino acids. Trimming removed 1 base from V and 2 bases from J, with 17 bases in between. The DNA of the CDR3 is TGTGCCAGCAGCTTGTACGTCAGTACCCCGAACACAGATACGCAGTATTTT. Translated, it gives CASSLYVSTPNTDTQYF.

This clonotype was seen a handful of times. V is TRBV14 and J is TRBJ1-2; D possibly corresponds to TRBD1 (6 bases). The V end was cut by 4 bases, the J end by 8 bases, with 11 bases between. Germline V gene data show CDR1 as SGHDN and CDR2 as FVKESK. The CDR3 sequence is 12 residues long. CDR3 region: CASSPTGRGYTF. CDR3 bases: TGTGCCAGCAGCCCCACAGGGAGGGGCTACACCTTC.

This clonotype was seen more than once but under ten times. The V call is TRBV30, the J call TRBJ2-7; 10 bases align to TRBD1. Trimming cost V 4 bases and J 6 bases; bases outside gene matches: 9. The CDR3 has 14 amino acids. Germline CDR1 is GTSNPN and CDR2 is SVGIG (reference sequence). CDR3 loop: CAWNTGTGASEQYF. In DNA form, the CDR3 reads TGTGCCTGGAACACCGGGACAGGGGCCTCCGAGCAGTACTTC.

This chain links TRBV7-2 with TRBJ2-7; D unresolved. CDR1 and CDR2 from the germline V gene are SGHTA and FQGNSA. The CDR3 is made up of 14 amino acids. CDR3 loop: CASSLGLQFAPWFV. The CDR3 DNA reads TGTGCCAGCAGCTTGGGTCTCCAATTCGCCCCGTGGTTCGTC.

This clonotype was counted between two and nine times. This chain uses TRBV20-1 with TRBJ2-5, with D possibly called TRBD1 or TRBD2 (5 bases each). Trimming pared 7 bases from V and 1 base from J, leaving 7 bases between. The CDR3 runs 11 residues. Germline values: CDR1 DFQATT, CDR2 SNEGSKA (reference sequence). The CDR3 region is CSGGIQETQYF. The CDR3 nucleotides read TGCAGTGGGGGGATCCAAGAGACCCAGTACTTC.

The gene calls are TRBV10-3 and TRBJ2-2; TRBD1 aligns across 7 bases. V shed 4 bases, J shed 5 bases, and the junction held 4 bases outside the gene matches. The length of the CDR3 is 14 residues. Germline V gene sequence: CDR1 ENHRY, CDR2 SYGVKD. CDR3 DNA sequence: TGTGCCATCAGTGGGACAGGCGGGACCGGGGAGCTGTTTTTT. The encoded protein is CAISGTGGTGELFF.

This clonotype was seen more than once but under ten times. The chain couples TRBV11-2 to TRBJ2-2; D perhaps matches TRBD1 (5 bases). Germline CDR1 SGHAT, CDR2 FQNNGV. V was cut by 5 bases and J by 6 bases, with 16 bases left in between. The CDR3 runs to 15 residues. The CDR3 DNA reads TGTGCCAGCAGCGGACACAGGATAGGGGCCGGGGAGCTGTTTTTT. Translated, it gives CASSGHRIGAGELFF.

This clonotype was recorded a few times. In DNA, the CDR3 is TGCGCCAGCAGCCCTCAGGGACAGGGGGTCCACGAGCAGTACTTC. This gives the protein CASSPQGQGVHEQYF. The chain joins TRBV5-1 to TRBJ2-7, with 11 bases matching TRBD1. With V trimmed by 4 bases and J by 5 bases, 8 bases remained unmatched. Germline V CDR1 and CDR2: SGHRS, YFSETQ. This CDR3 contains 15 residues.

This chain links TRBV4-3 with TRBJ1-2; D is unclear. V lost 0 bases and J lost 7, with 12 bases in between. Germline CDR1 reads LGHNA; CDR2 reads YSLEER. This CDR3 is built from 14 residues. The CDR3 DNA is TGCGCCAGCAGCCAAGATAACGGGATGGGTGGCTACACCTTC. Its translation is CASSQDNGMGGYTF.

This clonotype was seen ten or more times. The J gene is TRBJ1-2, the V gene TRBV5-6; D gene uncertain. V was pared by 1 base and J by 8 bases, with 9 bases between. Germline lookup yields CDR1 SGHDT and CDR2 YYEEEE. This CDR3 is 12 amino acids long. The CDR3 region is CASSLQAQGYTF. CDR3 sequence (DNA): TGTGCCAGCAGCTTGCAGGCTCAAGGCTACACCTTC. The variable domain in full, completed from reference TRBV5-6 and TRBJ1-2, reads DAGVTQSPTHLIKTRGQQVTLRCSPKSGHDTVSWYQQALGQGPQFIFQYYEEEERQRGNFPDRFSGHQFPNYSSELNVNALLLGDSALYLCASSLQAQGYTFGSGTRLTVV.

J is TRBJ2-5 and V is TRBV25-1; 9 bases are a match to TRBD1. CDR3 length: 15 amino acids. Trimming cost V 4 bases and J 5 bases; bases outside gene matches: 8. Per the germline V gene, CDR1 is MGHDK and CDR2 is SYGVNS. The chain's CDR3 is CASSAGQGGGETQYF. The CDR3 coding sequence is TGTGCCAGCAGTGCGGGACAGGGAGGTGGGGAGACCCAGTACTTC.

The sample holds a few counts of this clonotype. This chain uses TRBV29-1 with TRBJ2-7; no definite D call. V dropped 4 bases and J dropped 0 bases, with 10 bases sitting between them. This CDR3 region has 13 residues. The germline gives CDR1 SQVTM, CDR2 ANQGSEA. The DNA of the CDR3 is TGCAGCGTTGTTAGACTGAGCTCCTACGAGCAGTACTTC. Its protein product is CSVVRLSSYEQYF.

This clonotype was seen only a few times. The chain recombines TRBV29-1 with TRBJ2-5; the match to TRBD1 covers 7 bases. The CDR3 is made up of 12 amino acids. The germline gives CDR1 SQVTM, CDR2 ANQGSEA. The ends lost 4 bases at V and 5 bases at J; junction bases unmatched: 4. CDR3 DNA: TGCAGCGTTGGGACGACAGGGGAGACCCAGTACTTC. Translation: CSVGTTGETQYF.

This clonotype was detected only a few times. J is TRBJ2-1 and V is TRBV4-3; 9 bases map to TRBD2. Looked up from germline, CDR1 is LGHNA and CDR2 is YSLEER. This CDR3 comprises 15 residues. Germline trimming cut 3 bases from V and 7 bases from J; bases unmatched to any gene: 7. The CDR3 DNA reads TGCGCCAGCAGCCATCTTAGCGGGGGCCGGAATGAGCAGTTCTTC. This sequence encodes CASSHLSGGRNEQFF.

This clonotype has just a few counts. V usage is TRBV12-3 or TRBV12-4 and J usage is TRBJ2-2; D gene unclear. The CDR3 totals 15 residues. The V gene lost 3 bases and the J gene lost 5 bases, with 13 bases spanning the gap. In DNA, the CDR3 is TGTGCCAGCAGTTTGTCAGGCTCACAGACCGGGGAGCTGTTTTTT. Protein product: CASSLSGSQTGELFF.

The genes are TRBV24-1 and TRBJ2-2; D not resolved. Trimming stripped 6 bases from V and 4 bases from J, with 5 bases between. The CDR3 consists of 12 residues. Germline CDR1 KGHDR, CDR2 SFDVKD. The DNA for the CDR3 is TGTGCCACCAGTAGACCCACCGGGGAGCTGTTTTTT. Translating gives CATSRPTGELFF.

This clonotype was recorded a few times. The J gene is TRBJ2-5, the V gene TRBV28; 8 nucleotides match TRBD1. Looked up from germline, CDR1 is MDHEN and CDR2 is SYDVKM. Trimming cost V 2 bases and J 4 bases; bases outside gene matches: 6. The CDR3 has 15 amino acids. Here the CDR3 reads CASSLQGAGGETQYF. The CDR3, as DNA: TGTGCCAGCAGTTTACAGGGGGCGGGTGGAGAGACCCAGTACTTC. Full variable domain (rest looked up from reference TRBV28 and TRBJ2-5): DVKVTQSSRYLVKRTGEKVFLECVQDMDHENMFWYRQDPGLGLRLIYFSYDVKMKEKGDIPEGYSVSREKKERFSLILESASTNQTSMYLCASSLQGAGGETQYFGPGTRLLVL.

CDR3 nucleotides: TGCGCCACAGGACGGGACAGGGAATACGAGCAGTACTTC. As protein: CATGRDREYEQYF. This sequence joins TRBV5-1 and TRBJ2-7; 9 bases match TRBD1. The germline gives CDR1 SGHRS, CDR2 YFSETQ. This CDR3 has 13 amino acids. V shed 9 bases, J shed 4 bases, and the junction held 8 bases outside the gene matches. Full variable domain (remainder filled in from reference TRBV5-1 and TRBJ2-7): KAGVTQTPRYLIKTRGQQVTLSCSPISGHRSVSWYQQTPGQGLQFLFEYFSETQRNKGNFPGRFSGRQFSNSRSEMNVSTLELGDSALYLCATGRDREYEQYFGPGTRLTVT.

The chain uses TRBV30 and TRBJ1-3; TRBD1 might be the D (5 bases). The germline gives CDR1 GTSNPN, CDR2 SVGIG (reference sequence). There are 13 residues in the CDR3. Between the trimmed V and J ends, which lost 4 bases and 2 bases, there was a span of 9 bases. The CDR3 region is CAWTPGTGNTIYF. CDR3 DNA: TGTGCCTGGACCCCAGGGACTGGAAACACCATATATTTT.

This clonotype was detected a few times. The CDR3 DNA follows: TGCAGTGCTAGAGATTGGAGCGGGGGGGCCAGGGAGCTGTTTTTT. This translates into CSARDWSGGARELFF. The chain has TRBV20-1 and TRBJ2-2, with TRBD2 identical over 10 bases. Germline trimming cut 0 bases from V and 9 bases from J; bases unmatched to any gene: 7. CDR3 length equals 15 residues. Germline V gene lookup returns CDR1 DFQATT and CDR2 SNEGSKA (reference sequence).